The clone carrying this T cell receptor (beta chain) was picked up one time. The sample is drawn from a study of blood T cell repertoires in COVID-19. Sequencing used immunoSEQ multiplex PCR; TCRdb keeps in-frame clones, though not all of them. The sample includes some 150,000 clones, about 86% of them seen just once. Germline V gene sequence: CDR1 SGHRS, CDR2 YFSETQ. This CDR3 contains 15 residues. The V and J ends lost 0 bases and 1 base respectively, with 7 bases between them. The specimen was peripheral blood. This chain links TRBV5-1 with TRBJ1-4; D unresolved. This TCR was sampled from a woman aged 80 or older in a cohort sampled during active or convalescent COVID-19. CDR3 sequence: CASSLGGRTNEKLFF. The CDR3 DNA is TGCGCCAGCAGCTTGGGAGGGAGAACTAATGAAAAACTGTTTTTT.